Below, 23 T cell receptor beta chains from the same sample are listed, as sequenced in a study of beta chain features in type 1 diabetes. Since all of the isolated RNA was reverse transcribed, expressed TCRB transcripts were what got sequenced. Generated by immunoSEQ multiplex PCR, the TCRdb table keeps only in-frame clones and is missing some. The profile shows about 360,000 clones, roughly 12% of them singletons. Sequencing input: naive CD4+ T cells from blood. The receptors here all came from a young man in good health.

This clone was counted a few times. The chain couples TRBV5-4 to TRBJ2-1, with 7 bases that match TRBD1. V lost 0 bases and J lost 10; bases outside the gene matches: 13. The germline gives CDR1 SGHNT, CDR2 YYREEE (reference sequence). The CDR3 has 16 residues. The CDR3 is CASSLVATAQGDEQFF. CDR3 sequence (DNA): TGTGCCAGCAGCTTGGTAGCCACCGCCCAGGGGGACGAGCAGTTCTTC.

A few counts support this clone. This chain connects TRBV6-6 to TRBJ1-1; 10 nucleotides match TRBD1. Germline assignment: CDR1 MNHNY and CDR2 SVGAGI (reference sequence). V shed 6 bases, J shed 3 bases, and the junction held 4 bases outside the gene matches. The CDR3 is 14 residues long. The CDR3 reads CASSRTGGDTEAFF. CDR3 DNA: TGTGCCAGCAGCCGGACAGGGGGGGACACTGAAGCTTTCTTT.

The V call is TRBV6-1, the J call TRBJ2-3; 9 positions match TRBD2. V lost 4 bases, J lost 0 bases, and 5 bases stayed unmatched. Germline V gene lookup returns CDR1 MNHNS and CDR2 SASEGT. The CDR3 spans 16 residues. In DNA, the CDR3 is TGTGCCAGCAGTGCGAGGCGGGGGGGCAGCACAGATACGCAGTATTTT. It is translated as CASSARRGGSTDTQYF.

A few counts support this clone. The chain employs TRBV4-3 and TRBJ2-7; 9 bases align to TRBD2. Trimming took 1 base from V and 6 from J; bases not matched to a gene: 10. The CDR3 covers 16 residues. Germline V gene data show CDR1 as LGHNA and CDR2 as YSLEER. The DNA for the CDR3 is TGCGCCAGCAGCCAAGTCGCGGGCGGGAGGGCCGTCGAGCAGTACTTC. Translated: CASSQVAGGRAVEQYF.

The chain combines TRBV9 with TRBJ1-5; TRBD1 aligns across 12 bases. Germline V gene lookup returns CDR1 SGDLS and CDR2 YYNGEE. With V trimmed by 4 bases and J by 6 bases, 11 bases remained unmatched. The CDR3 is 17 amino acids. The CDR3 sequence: CASSKGLGQGAPQPQHF. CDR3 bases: TGTGCCAGCAGCAAAGGACTGGGACAGGGGGCTCCTCAGCCCCAGCATTTT. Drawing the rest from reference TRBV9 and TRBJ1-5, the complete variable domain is DSGVTQTPKHLITATGQRVTLRCSPRSGDLSVYWYQQSLDQGLQFLIQYYNGEERAKGNILERFSAQQFPDLHSELNLSSLELGDSALYFCASSKGLGQGAPQPQHFGDGTRLSIL.

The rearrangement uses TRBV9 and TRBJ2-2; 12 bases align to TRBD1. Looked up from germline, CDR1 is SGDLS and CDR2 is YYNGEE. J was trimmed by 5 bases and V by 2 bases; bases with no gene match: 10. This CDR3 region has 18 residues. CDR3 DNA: TGTGCCAGCAGCGTTACCGGGACAGGGGGCAGAGGGACCGGGGAGCTGTTTTTT. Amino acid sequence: CASSVTGTGGRGTGELFF.

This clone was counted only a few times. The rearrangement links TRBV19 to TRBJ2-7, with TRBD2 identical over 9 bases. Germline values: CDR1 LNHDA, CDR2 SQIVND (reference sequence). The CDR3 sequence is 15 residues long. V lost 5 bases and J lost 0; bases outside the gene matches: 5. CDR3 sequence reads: CASSQGSGSSYEQYF. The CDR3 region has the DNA TGTGCCAGTAGTCAAGGTAGCGGGAGCTCCTACGAGCAGTACTTC.

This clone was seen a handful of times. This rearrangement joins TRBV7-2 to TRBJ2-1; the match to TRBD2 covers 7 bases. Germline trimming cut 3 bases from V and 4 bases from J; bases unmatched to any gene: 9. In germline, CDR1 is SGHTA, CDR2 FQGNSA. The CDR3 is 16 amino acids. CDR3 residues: CASSFVSGATYNEQFF. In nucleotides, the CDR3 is TGTGCCAGCAGCTTTGTGAGCGGGGCCACGTACAATGAGCAGTTCTTC.

DNA of the CDR3: TGCGCCAGCAGCAACCAGCCCGGACAGGGGGCTGGTGAAGCTTTCTTT. This gives the protein CASSNQPGQGAGEAFF. The chain links TRBV4-3 to TRBJ1-1; 11 bases are shared with TRBD1. Germline trimming cut 5 bases from V and 7 bases from J; bases unmatched to any gene: 12. The germline V gene encodes CDR1 LGHNA and CDR2 YSLEER. The length of the CDR3 is 16 residues.

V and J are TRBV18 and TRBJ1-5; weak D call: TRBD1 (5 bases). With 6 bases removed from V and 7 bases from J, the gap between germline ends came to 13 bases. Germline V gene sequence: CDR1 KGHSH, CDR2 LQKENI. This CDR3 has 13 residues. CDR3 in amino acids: CASSSGSLQPQHF. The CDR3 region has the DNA TGTGCCAGCTCTTCAGGGTCTTTGCAGCCCCAGCATTTT.

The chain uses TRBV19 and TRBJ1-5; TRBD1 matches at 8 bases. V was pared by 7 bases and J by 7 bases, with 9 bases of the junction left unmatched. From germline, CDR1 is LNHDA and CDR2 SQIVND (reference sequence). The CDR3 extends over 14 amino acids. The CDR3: CASTRQGTQQPQHF. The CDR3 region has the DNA TGTGCCAGTACCAGACAGGGGACGCAGCAGCCCCAGCATTTT.

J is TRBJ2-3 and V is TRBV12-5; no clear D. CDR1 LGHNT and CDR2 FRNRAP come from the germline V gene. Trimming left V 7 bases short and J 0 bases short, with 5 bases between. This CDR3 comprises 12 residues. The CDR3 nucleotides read TGTGCTAGTGCCGAGAGCACAGATACGCAGTATTTT. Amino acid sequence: CASAESTDTQYF.

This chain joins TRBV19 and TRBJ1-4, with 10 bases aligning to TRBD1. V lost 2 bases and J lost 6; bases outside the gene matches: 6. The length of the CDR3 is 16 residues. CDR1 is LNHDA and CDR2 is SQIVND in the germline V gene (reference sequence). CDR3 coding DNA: TGTGCCAGTAGTATAAGTTTTGGGACAGGGGATGAAAAACTGTTTTTT. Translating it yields CASSISFGTGDEKLFF.

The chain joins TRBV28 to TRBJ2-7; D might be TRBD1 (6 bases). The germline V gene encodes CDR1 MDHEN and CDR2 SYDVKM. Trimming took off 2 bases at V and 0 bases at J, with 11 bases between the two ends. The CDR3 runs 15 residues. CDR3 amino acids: CASSLDRFSSYEQYF. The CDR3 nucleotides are TGTGCCAGCAGTTTAGACAGGTTTAGCTCCTACGAGCAGTACTTC.

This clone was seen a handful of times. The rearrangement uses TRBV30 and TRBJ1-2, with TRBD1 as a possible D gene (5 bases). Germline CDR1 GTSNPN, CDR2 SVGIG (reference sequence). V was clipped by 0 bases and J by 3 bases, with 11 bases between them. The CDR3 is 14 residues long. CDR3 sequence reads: CAWSVPDIYYGYTF. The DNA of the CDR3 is TGTGCCTGGAGTGTACCGGACATATACTATGGCTACACCTTC.

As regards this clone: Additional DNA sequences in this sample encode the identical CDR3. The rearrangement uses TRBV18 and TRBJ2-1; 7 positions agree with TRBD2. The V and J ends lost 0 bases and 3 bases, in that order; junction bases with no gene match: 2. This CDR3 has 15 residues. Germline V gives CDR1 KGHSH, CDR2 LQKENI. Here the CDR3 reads CASSPPGGGYNEQFF. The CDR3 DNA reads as TGTGCCAGCTCACCACCGGGCGGGGGCTACAATGAGCAGTTCTTC. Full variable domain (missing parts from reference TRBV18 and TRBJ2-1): NAGVMQNPRHLVRRRGQEARLRCSPMKGHSHVYWYRQLPEEGLKFMVYLQKENIIDESGMPKERFSAEFPKEGPSILRIQQVVRGDSAAYFCASSPPGGGYNEQFFGPGTRLTVL.

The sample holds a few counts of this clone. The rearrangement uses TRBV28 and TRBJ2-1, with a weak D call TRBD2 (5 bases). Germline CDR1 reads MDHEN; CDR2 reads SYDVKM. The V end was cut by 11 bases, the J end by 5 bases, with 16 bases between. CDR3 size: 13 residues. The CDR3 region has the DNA TGTGCCGCCGCCAGAGGGCCTAACAATGAGCAGTTCTTC. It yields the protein CAAARGPNNEQFF. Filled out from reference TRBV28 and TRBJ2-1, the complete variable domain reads DVKVTQSSRYLVKRTGEKVFLECVQDMDHENMFWYRQDPGLGLRLIYFSYDVKMKEKGDIPEGYSVSREKKERFSLILESASTNQTSMYLCAAARGPNNEQFFGPGTRLTVL.

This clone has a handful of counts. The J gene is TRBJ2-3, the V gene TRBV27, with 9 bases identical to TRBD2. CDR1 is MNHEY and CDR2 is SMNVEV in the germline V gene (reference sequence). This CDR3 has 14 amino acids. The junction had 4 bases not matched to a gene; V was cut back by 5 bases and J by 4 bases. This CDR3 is CASSLGTSPDTQYF. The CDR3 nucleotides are TGTGCCAGCAGTCTCGGGACTAGCCCAGATACGCAGTATTTT.

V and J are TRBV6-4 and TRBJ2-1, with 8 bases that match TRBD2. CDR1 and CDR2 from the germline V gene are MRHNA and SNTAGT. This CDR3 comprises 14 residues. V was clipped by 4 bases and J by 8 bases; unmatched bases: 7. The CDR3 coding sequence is TGTGCCAGCAGTGGGACTAGCCTAGGCGATGAGCAGTTCTTC. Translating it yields CASSGTSLGDEQFF.

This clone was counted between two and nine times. The CDR3 DNA is TGTGCCAGCAGCCCAATAGGGGTCGAGACCTATGGCTACACCTTC. This gives the protein CASSPIGVETYGYTF. This rearrangement joins TRBV5-6 to TRBJ1-2, with D maybe TRBD1 (5 bases). The V end was cut by 4 bases, the J end by 4 bases, with 17 bases between. Germline V gene lookup returns CDR1 SGHDT and CDR2 YYEEEE. The CDR3 has 15 amino acids.

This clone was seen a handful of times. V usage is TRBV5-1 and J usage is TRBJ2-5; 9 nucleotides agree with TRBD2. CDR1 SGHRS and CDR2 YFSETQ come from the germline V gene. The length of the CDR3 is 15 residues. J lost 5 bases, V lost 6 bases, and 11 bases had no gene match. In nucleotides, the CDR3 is TGCGCCAGCACAGAAGCGGGAGGAGGTTGGGAGACCCAGTACTTC. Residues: CASTEAGGGWETQYF.

The CDR3 DNA follows: TGTGCCAGTAGTATTGTATATTGGCGACAGTACAATCAGCCCCAGCATTTT. Protein: CASSIVYWRQYNQPQHF. J is TRBJ1-5 and V is TRBV19, with D possibly TRBD1 on 5 matching bases. Trimming cost V 3 bases and J 3 bases, with 18 bases left between them. This CDR3 spans 17 amino acids. Germline V gene sequence: CDR1 LNHDA, CDR2 SQIVND (reference sequence).

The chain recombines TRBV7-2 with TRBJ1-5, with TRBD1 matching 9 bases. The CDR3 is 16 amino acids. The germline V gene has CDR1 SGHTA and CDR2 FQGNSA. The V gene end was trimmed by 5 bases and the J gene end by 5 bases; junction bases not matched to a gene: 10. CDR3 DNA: TGTGCCAGCAGCACAACCGGGACAGGGTCCTATCAGCCCCAGCATTTT. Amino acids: CASSTTGTGSYQPQHF.